The 29 T cell receptor beta chains presented below share a single source sample, sequenced in a study of tumor-infiltrating lymphocytes in primary liver carcinoma. From unsorted bulk tissue weighing roughly 17-32 mg, DNA and RNA were co-extracted. With a constant-region primer, TCR beta cDNA was made from 400 to 550 ng of total RNA. Three rounds of nested multiplex PCR with slightly modified ARM-PCR produced TCR beta libraries. TRBV1-TRBV30 forward primers and a C-beta reverse primer were used in the first two PCR rounds, which each ran for approximately 11 cycles. TCRdb reanalysed the multiplex PCR reads using MiXCR and keeps one entry per CDR3 protein. Of 44,000 or so distinct CDR3 sequences listed, less than 85% were seen once; the top ten hold about 29%. The sequenced sample consisted of liver tumor tissue from sampling region 5. As to subset: tumor region T5, tumor centre. The origin of the receptors is a man aged 35-49 years with primary liver carcinoma and hepatitis B virus infection.

On this clonotype itself: A junction end diverges from the germline sequence, so it may reflect a read error. DNA of the CDR3: TGTGCCAGCAGTCCTACCCACTCTGGGACCAACGTCCTGACTTTC. It yields the protein CASSPTHSGTNVLTF. The gene calls are TRBV6-5 and TRBJ2-6; D is undetermined. The CDR3 extends over 15 amino acids. The germline V gene encodes CDR1 MNHEY and CDR2 SVGAGI.

Comments on this clonotype: A much larger clone is a single base away; this may be a read error. The conserved phenylalanine or tryptophan normally closing the CDR3 is absent here, so this likely arose from a read error. V usage is TRBV10-2 and J usage is TRBJ1-5, with D maybe TRBD1 (5 bases). Germline values: CDR1 WSHSY, CDR2 SAAADI. The CDR3 extends over 13 amino acids. V gave up 8 bases and J gave up 2 bases, with 10 bases separating them. The CDR3 DNA reads TGCGCCAGCTCCGAGACAGGCAATCAGCCCCAGCATCTT. Translated, it gives CASSETGNQPQHL.

About this clonotype itself: Being one base from a much bigger clone, this may be a read error. The conserved phenylalanine or tryptophan is not found at the CDR3 terminus, so this likely reflects a read error. The rearrangement joins TRBV12-3 or TRBV12-4 to TRBJ2-7; tentatively, D is TRBD2 (6 bases). The CDR3 is 14 residues long. CDR3 sequence: CASSSGTVSNEQYL. The DNA for the CDR3 is TGTGCCAGCAGTTCTGGGACTGTCTCCAACGAGCAGTACCTC.

This clonotype appeared many times. The gene calls are TRBV5-6 and TRBJ2-3; D is possibly TRBD2 (7 bases). The CDR3 is 16 amino acids. Germline CDR1 is SGHDT and CDR2 is YYEEEE. With 2 bases removed from V and 11 bases from J, the gap between germline ends came to 24 bases. Written as DNA, the CDR3 is TGTGCCAGCAGCTTCTCCACGGGAGGCCTCAGAGGGGGGCAGTATTTT. Translated: CASSFSTGGLRGGQYF.

This clonotype was found a few times. It may be a read error: a sequence one base away is much more abundant. V usage is TRBV5-4 and J usage is TRBJ2-3; 9 bases map to TRBD2. The CDR3 contains 14 residues. CDR1 SGHNT and CDR2 YYREEE come from the germline V gene (reference sequence). CDR3 bases: TGTGCCAGCAGTTATAGCGGGGGAGGAGATATGCAGTATTTT. Translation: CASSYSGGGDMQYF.

This clonotype occurred many times. V usage is TRBV7-8 and J usage is TRBJ1-2, with 11 positions matching TRBD1. From germline, CDR1 is SGHVS and CDR2 FQNEAQ. The trim removed 5 bases at V and 7 bases at J, leaving 6 bases unmatched. This CDR3 is 14 amino acids long. The CDR3 DNA is TGTGCCAGCAGCCCCCGGACAGGGGGCGGTGGCTACACCTTC. As protein: CASSPRTGGGGYTF. Looking up the rest from reference TRBV7-8 and TRBJ1-2 gives the full variable domain: GAGVSQSPRYKVAKRGQDVALRCDPISGHVSLFWYQQALGQGPEFLTYFQNEAQLDKSGLPSDRFFAERPEGSVSTLKIQRTQQEDSAVYLCASSPRTGGGGYTFGSGTRLTVV.

This chain uses TRBV5-1 with TRBJ2-5; 7 nucleotides align to TRBD1. The trim removed 7 bases at V and 5 bases at J, leaving 11 bases unmatched. CDR3 length equals 14 residues. CDR1 and CDR2 from the germline V gene are SGHRS and YFSETQ. This CDR3 is CASDIGGLGETQYF. For the CDR3, the DNA is TGCGCCAGCGACATAGGGGGCTTGGGGGAGACCCAGTACTTC.

As regards this clonotype: One end of the junction does not line up with germline, which may come from a read error. The chain couples TRBV6-5 to TRBJ2-7; 8 positions agree with TRBD2. The CDR3 is 14 residues long. The germline CDR1 and CDR2 sequences are MNHEY and SVGAGI. The CDR3 loop reads CASNRRAGAGELYF. As DNA, the CDR3 is TGTGCCAGCAATCGACGAGCGGGAGCGGGGGAGCTGTACTTC.

For this clonotype: One junction end disagrees with the germline gene, perhaps due to a read error. The V gene is TRBV13, the J gene TRBJ2-7, with TRBD1 matching 10 bases. This CDR3 spans 15 amino acids. Germline CDR1 and CDR2: PRHDT and FYEKMQ (reference sequence). As DNA, the CDR3 is TGTACCAGCAGCTTAGGACAGGGGGTCCTTTACGAGCAGTACTTC. Amino acids: CTSSLGQGVLYEQYF.

Comments on this clonotype: This CDR3 fails to terminate in the conserved phenylalanine or tryptophan, so it likely reflects a read error. The limits of the CDR3 on the DNA are not certain, so only TCRdb's listed CDR3 is given. The chain couples TRBV21-1 to TRBJ2-7; the table calls TRBD2, which could not be checked here. TRBV21-1 is a pseudogene. The length of the CDR3 is 21 amino acids, counting both ends. The CDR3 region is CASSKVVYEGTSGCPNYEQYI.

This clonotype was recorded at least ten times. V usage is TRBV5-4 and J usage is TRBJ2-4; D not resolved. In germline, CDR1 is SGHNT, CDR2 YYREEE (reference sequence). V was shortened by 4 bases and J by 0 bases, with 8 bases between the two germline ends. The CDR3 has 14 amino acids. The CDR3 DNA follows: TGTGCCAGCAGCCTATCTCTAGCCAAAAACATTCAGTACTTC. Its translation is CASSLSLAKNIQYF.

Concerning this clonotype itself: Because it lacks the conserved phenylalanine or tryptophan at the end, this CDR3 is likely a read error. The V and J genes are TRBV11-3 and TRBJ1-5; D gene unclear. V lost 5 bases, J lost 11 bases, and 19 bases lay in between. Looked up from germline, CDR1 is SGHNT and CDR2 is YENEEA. CDR3 length: 14 residues. CDR3 loop: CASSTGRFHESQHS. The CDR3 DNA is TGTGCCAGCAGCACCGGACGGTTTCACGAGTCCCAGCATTCT.

This chain's CDR3 is CASSQVKGGQLHGTQYF. The CDR3 coding sequence is TGTGCCAGCAGCCAAGTAAAAGGCGGACAGCTCCACGGGACCCAGTACTTC. This sequence joins TRBV11-1 and TRBJ2-5; a possible D gene is TRBD1 (6 bases). This CDR3 region has 17 residues. Germline V gene lookup returns CDR1 SGHAT and CDR2 FQDESV (reference sequence). V shed 5 bases and J shed 7 bases, with 26 bases lying between them.

This clonotype was observed at least ten times. V gene TRBV4-1 combines with J gene TRBJ2-7; D not resolved. V was shortened by 0 bases and J by 9 bases, with 12 bases between the two germline ends. Germline V gives CDR1 MGHRA, CDR2 YSYEKL. This CDR3 has 13 amino acids. The CDR3 nucleotides are TGCGCCAGCAGCCAAGATCGCGGATTCGGGCAGTACTTC. Protein: CASSQDRGFGQYF.

As for this clonotype: An end of the junction does not agree with germline; a read error may underlie this. CDR3 in amino acids: CNVGGRVAESQYF. In DNA, the CDR3 is TGCAACGTTGGTGGGAGGGTCGCTGAGAGCCAGTACTTC. V is TRBV29-1 and J is TRBJ2-5, with 7 bases fitting TRBD2. The CDR3 is 13 residues long. Germline V gene data show CDR1 as SQVTM and CDR2 as ANQGSEA.

This chain connects TRBV11-2 to TRBJ2-7; D possibly uses TRBD1 or TRBD2 (5 bases each). V lost 3 bases to trimming and J lost 7 bases, with 10 bases between them. Germline V lookup: CDR1 SGHAT, CDR2 FQNNGV. The length of the CDR3 is 12 residues. As DNA, the CDR3 is TGTGCCAGCAGCTTGGGGGTAAATGAGCAGTACTTC. Translating it yields CASSLGVNEQYF.

Only a few counts were recorded for this clonotype. Here the CDR3 omits its conserved ending phenylalanine or tryptophan, so a read error is the likely source. This chain uses TRBV7-9 with TRBJ1-1; D uncertain. The CDR3 extends over 14 amino acids. The germline gives CDR1 SEHNR, CDR2 FQNEAQ (reference sequence). The CDR3 reads CASTLATGVDEAFL. The CDR3 DNA is TGTGCCAGCACCTTAGCGACCGGGGTAGATGAAGCTTTCTTG.

This clonotype was seen more than once but under ten times. The chain combines TRBV19 with TRBJ2-3, with 11 bases identical to TRBD1. Germline CDR1 and CDR2: LNHDA and SQIVND (reference sequence). With V trimmed by 7 bases and J by 4 bases, 10 bases remained unmatched. The CDR3 runs 16 residues. Here the CDR3 DNA reads TGTGCCAGTACTCCCTTTTGGACAGGGGGCTCAGATACGCAGTATTTT. Translating it yields CASTPFWTGGSDTQYF.

Comment on this clonotype: One end of the junction varies from germline; a read error may be responsible. V and J are TRBV29-1 and TRBJ2-5, with D perhaps assigned TRBD1 or TRBD2 (5 bases each). The V gene's germline CDR1 is SQVTM and CDR2 ANQGSEA. CDR3 length: 12 amino acids. The CDR3: CSAVGDGETRYF. The CDR3 nucleotides are TGCAGCGCGGTAGGGGACGGGGAGACCCGGTACTTC.

In its sample, this clonotype was seen many times. The chain uses TRBV12-3 or TRBV12-4 and TRBJ1-6, with unresolved D. CDR3 length: 15 residues. V shed 7 bases and J shed 10 bases, with 20 bases lying between them. DNA for the CDR3: TGTGCCAGCACCTTGGGTCCGGTAACGGAGTCACCCCTCCACTTT. Amino acids: CASTLGPVTESPLHF.

To note about this clonotype: One end of the junction varies from germline; a read error may be responsible. The chain combines TRBV6-6 with TRBJ2-1; 9 bases agree with TRBD2. The CDR3 runs 15 residues. Germline V gene data show CDR1 as MNHNY and CDR2 as SVGAGI (reference sequence). As DNA, the CDR3 is TGTGCCAGCAGTTCTGCGACTAGCGGAGACAATGAACAGTTCTTC. It specifies CASSSATSGDNEQFF.

The sample holds a few counts of this clonotype. It is likely a read error, because the conserved phenylalanine at the end of the CDR3 is missing. The rearrangement joins TRBV11-2 to TRBJ2-1; tentative D call: TRBD2 (6 bases). The CDR3 runs to 16 residues. Looked up from germline, CDR1 is SGHAT and CDR2 is FQNNGV. CDR3 bases: TGTGCCGGCAGCCCTCGATTAGCGGAGGTCCCAATGGGGCAGTTCCTC. Protein product: CAGSPRLAEVPMGQFL.

In regard to this clonotype: Since a much larger clone is just one base distant, this may be a read error. This sequence joins TRBV28 and TRBJ2-3, with 7 bases matching TRBD2. The junction had 5 bases not matched to a gene; V was cut back by 8 bases and J by 3 bases. There are 13 residues in the CDR3. Germline CDR1 MDHEN, CDR2 SYDVKM. CDR3 nucleotides: TGTGCCAGCGAAACTAGCGATACAGATACGCAGTATTTT. Its translation: CASETSDTDTQYF. The full variable domain, its missing parts supplied by reference TRBV28 and TRBJ2-3, is DVKVTQSSRYLVKRTGEKVFLECVQDMDHENMFWYRQDPGLGLRLIYFSYDVKMKEKGDIPEGYSVSREKKERFSLILESASTNQTSMYLCASETSDTDTQYFGPGTRLTVL.

As concerns this clonotype: Sequence at one end of the junction differs from germline and may be a read error. The CDR3 spells CASRVRDRGTKTGELSF. CDR3 coding DNA: TGTGCCAGCAGAGTCCGGGACAGGGGGACTAAGACCGGGGAGCTGTCTTTT. The chain joins TRBV2 to TRBJ2-2; 11 nucleotides line up with TRBD1. This CDR3 spans 17 amino acids. Germline lookup yields CDR1 SNHLY and CDR2 FYNNEI.

The V call is TRBV29-1, the J call TRBJ2-1, with 8 positions matching TRBD1. CDR1 is SQVTM and CDR2 is ANQGSEA in the germline V gene. With 5 bases clipped from V and 6 bases from J, the junction kept 15 bases outside the gene matches. The CDR3 contains 16 residues. CDR3 DNA: TGCAGCGTTAAATGGGACAGGATTAGGTCTTCCAATGAGCAGTTCTTC. Protein sequence: CSVKWDRIRSSNEQFF.

As regards this clonotype: The junction departs from the called germline gene at one end, perhaps through a read error. This rearrangement joins TRBV7-9 to TRBJ2-7, with a possible D match to TRBD2 (5 bases). The CDR3 has 14 residues. Per germline, CDR1 SEHNR and CDR2 FQNEAQ (reference sequence). The CDR3: CTSSPSGREYELYF. For the CDR3, the DNA is TGTACCAGCAGCCCTTCGGGAAGGGAGTACGAGCTGTACTTC. Drawing the rest from reference TRBV7-9 and TRBJ2-7, the complete variable domain is DTGVSQNPRHKITKRGQNVTFRCDPISEHNRLYWYRQTLGQGPEFLTYFQNEAQLEKSRLLSDRFSAERPKGSFSTLEIQRTEQGDSAMYLCTSSPSGREYELYFGPGTRLTVT.

The table lists this clonotype with a count of one. One end of the junction varies from germline; a read error may be responsible. The gene calls are TRBV4-1 and TRBJ2-5; TRBD2 matches 9 bases. The germline V gene has CDR1 MGHRA and CDR2 YSYEKL. The CDR3 is made up of 16 amino acids. CDR3 sequence reads: CAISPRLAGAQETQYF. The CDR3 coding sequence is TGCGCCATCAGCCCCCGTTTAGCGGGAGCCCAAGAGACCCAGTACTTC.

As regards this clonotype: Since the CDR3 does not end with the conserved phenylalanine or tryptophan, this likely comes from a read error. It is unclear where the CDR3 begins or ends on the DNA, so no DNA is shown, and the CDR3 is as TCRdb lists it. The chain couples TRBV12-3 or TRBV12-4 to TRBJ2-7. Ends included, the CDR3 has 11 residues. CDR3: CASSNSYEQYY.

The V gene is TRBV6-1, the J gene TRBJ2-1; 10 bases are a match to TRBD2. CDR1 MNHNS and CDR2 SASEGT come from the germline V gene. This CDR3 is built from 15 residues. V lost 8 bases, J lost 6 bases, and 10 bases stayed unmatched. The CDR3 reads CASVVGLAKFNEQFF. The CDR3 DNA reads as TGTGCCAGCGTCGTGGGACTAGCGAAATTCAATGAGCAGTTCTTC.